Following are 8 T cell receptor beta chains from one sample sequenced in a study of glioma-infiltrating T cells. Using RNA template, CDR3s of TCR alpha and beta were amplified with iRepertoire arm-PCR. TCRdb re-derived calls from the multiplex PCR reads in MiXCR, one entry per CDR3 protein. The table lists 300,000 to 450,000 distinct CDR3 sequences, around 38% of them singletons. Material for sequencing was glioma tissue, nonneoplastic brain tissue, or PBMCs (not recorded which). These receptors were obtained from a human donor with low-grade glioma or glioblastoma, undergoing nonglioma brain surgery, or in good health (not recorded which).

This clonotype has just a few counts. The junction departs from the called germline gene at one end, perhaps through a read error. V usage is TRBV28 and J usage is TRBJ1-1, with 7 bases identical to TRBD1. The CDR3 runs to 14 residues. Per germline, CDR1 MDHEN and CDR2 SYDVKM. In DNA form, the CDR3 reads TGTGCCAGCAGTATCTCGACAGGGATCACTGAAGCTTCCTTT. It encodes CASSISTGITEASF.

This clonotype was recorded a few times. The genes are TRBV7-2 and TRBJ2-5; 10 bases are a match to TRBD2. Per the germline V gene, CDR1 is SGHTA and CDR2 is FQGNSA. The V gene end was trimmed by 2 bases and the J gene end by 0 bases; junction bases not matched to a gene: 12. The CDR3 has 19 amino acids. CDR3 sequence (DNA): TGTGCCAGCAGCTTAAACCCCTCGGCCCTAGCGGGGGACCAAGAGACCCAGTACTTC. Its translation is CASSLNPSALAGDQETQYF.

Concerning this clonotype itself: A read error may account for a junction end that differs from germline. This chain connects TRBV20-1 to TRBJ2-5, with 10 bases aligning to TRBD2. The CDR3 spans 15 residues. Germline V gene sequence: CDR1 DFQATT, CDR2 SNEGSKA (reference sequence). The CDR3 protein is CSDRGASGGSETQYF. Here the CDR3 DNA reads TGCAGTGATAGAGGAGCTAGCGGGGGTTCAGAGACCCAGTACTTC.

Points on this clonotype: Since a much larger clone is just one base distant, this may be a read error. The CDR3 is CNVPPGQHYGYTF. The CDR3 DNA reads TGCAATGTTCCCCCGGGACAGCACTATGGCTACACCTTC. The chain recombines TRBV20-1 with TRBJ1-2; 7 bases line up with TRBD1. This CDR3 has 13 amino acids. Germline-derived CDR1 and CDR2 are DFQATT and SNEGSKA (reference sequence).

Points on this clonotype: One junction end disagrees with the germline gene, perhaps due to a read error. V gene TRBV7-3 combines with J gene TRBJ2-2, with 8 bases lining up with TRBD2. This CDR3 is built from 15 residues. Germline V gives CDR1 SGHTA, CDR2 FQGTGA. CDR3 coding DNA: TGTGCCAGCAGAATCAGCGGGAGTGACACCGAGGAGCTGTTTTTT. It specifies CASRISGSDTEELFF.

With respect to this clonotype: This may stem from a read error, because a much larger clone lies one nucleotide away. The rearrangement links TRBV20-1 to TRBJ1-2; TRBD1 matches at 8 bases. The CDR3 sequence is 13 residues long. CDR1 is DFQATT and CDR2 is SNEGSKA in the germline V gene (reference sequence). V dropped 2 bases and J dropped 6; count of bases not matched to a gene: 5. CDR3: CSARRQGINGYTF. Here the CDR3 DNA reads TGCAGTGCTAGACGACAGGGGATCAATGGCTACACCTTC.

The rearrangement links TRBV29-1 to TRBJ2-4, with 10 bases lining up with TRBD1. CDR1 is SQVTM and CDR2 is ANQGSEA in the germline V gene. V was pared by 4 bases and J by 7 bases, with 1 base of the junction left unmatched. This CDR3 contains 12 residues. The CDR3 DNA follows: TGCAGCGTTGCGGGACAGGGGAACATTCAGTACTTC. Its protein is CSVAGQGNIQYF. Full variable domain (missing parts from reference TRBV29-1 and TRBJ2-4): SAVISQKPSRDICQRGTSLTIQCQVDSQVTMMFWYRQQPGQSLTLIATANQGSEATYESGFVIDKFPISRPNLTFSTLTVSNMSPEDSSIYLCSVAGQGNIQYFGAGTRLSVL.

In this sample, this clonotype turned up a few times. The CDR3 protein is CSARDPGYEQFF. CDR3 nucleotide sequence: TGCAGTGCTAGAGATCCCGGCTATGAGCAGTTCTTC. The chain links TRBV20-1 to TRBJ2-1; D is unresolved. The CDR3 consists of 12 residues. Between the trimmed V and J ends, which lost 0 bases and 8 bases, there was a span of 8 bases. The germline gives CDR1 DFQATT, CDR2 SNEGSKA (reference sequence).